The next 16 T cell receptor beta chains were all read from a single sample in a study of blood T cell repertoires in COVID-19. TCRdb keeps only in-frame clones here, not all; method: immunoSEQ multiplex PCR. The sample contains tens of thousands of clones, roughly four fifths of which appear only once. Source material: peripheral blood. The receptors originated from a man aged 50 to 59 with COVID-19, enrolled during active disease.

The chain has TRBV24-1 and TRBJ1-3; unclear D gene. The CDR3 is 15 residues long. Germline V gene sequence: CDR1 KGHDR, CDR2 SFDVKD. Trimming took 4 bases from V and 0 from J, leaving 9 bases between them. CDR3 nucleotide sequence: TGTGCCACCAGTGAAACGCGCGACTCTGGAAACACCATATATTTT. It yields the protein CATSETRDSGNTIYF.

The chain carries TRBV7-8 and TRBJ2-1, with 7 bases lining up with TRBD2. Germline V gene data show CDR1 as SGHVS and CDR2 as FQNEAQ. This CDR3 has 16 amino acids. The J segment lost 2 bases and the V segment lost 5 bases, leaving 9 bases of the junction unmatched. The CDR3 DNA is TGTGCCAGCAGCCCCCTCACTAGCGTAGCCTACAATGAGCAGTTCTTC. This gives the protein CASSPLTSVAYNEQFF.

In this sample, this clone turned up once. V is TRBV5-1 and J is TRBJ1-1; a possible D gene is TRBD1 (5 bases). Trimming left V 4 bases short and J 1 base short, with 17 bases between. Germline CDR1 and CDR2: SGHRS and YFSETQ. This CDR3 spans 16 amino acids. This CDR3 is CASSLENGRGNTEAFF. As DNA, the CDR3 is TGCGCCAGCAGCCTAGAAAACGGTAGGGGGAACACTGAAGCTTTCTTT. The complete variable domain, with remaining parts taken from reference TRBV5-1 and TRBJ1-1, reads KAGVTQTPRYLIKTRGQQVTLSCSPISGHRSVSWYQQTPGQGLQFLFEYFSETQRNKGNFPGRFSGRQFSNSRSEMNVSTLELGDSALYLCASSLENGRGNTEAFFGQGTRLTVV.

The rearrangement links TRBV2 to TRBJ2-1; 13 positions match TRBD2. The trim removed 6 bases at V and 6 bases at J, leaving 8 bases unmatched. The CDR3 totals 16 residues. Looked up from germline, CDR1 is SNHLY and CDR2 is FYNNEI. The chain's CDR3 is CASSPPGLAGINEQFF. CDR3 nucleotide sequence: TGTGCCAGCAGCCCCCCGGGACTAGCGGGAATCAATGAGCAGTTCTTC.

The chain has TRBV19 and TRBJ1-1; 8 bases fit TRBD1. Germline values: CDR1 LNHDA, CDR2 SQIVND (reference sequence). V lost 5 bases, J lost 1 base, and 21 bases stayed unmatched. The CDR3 extends over 20 amino acids. For the CDR3, the DNA is TGTGCCAGTAGTCGTCCCAGATCTCGGACAGGGAGACTTGCGAACACTGAAGCTTTCTTT. Protein product: CASSRPRSRTGRLANTEAFF.

This clone was picked up one time. V and J are TRBV24-1 and TRBJ1-5; 7 bases map to TRBD1. The trim removed 3 bases at V and 5 bases at J, leaving 9 bases unmatched. Germline V lookup: CDR1 KGHDR, CDR2 SFDVKD. The CDR3 has 16 amino acids. The CDR3 loop reads CATSDATGVGDQPQHF. CDR3 nucleotides: TGTGCCACCAGTGATGCTACAGGGGTTGGAGATCAGCCCCAGCATTTT.

The V call is TRBV28, the J call TRBJ1-2; D not resolved. CDR3 length: 15 amino acids. V shed 3 bases and J shed 6 bases, with 17 bases lying between them. Germline V gene data show CDR1 as MDHEN and CDR2 as SYDVKM. The CDR3 DNA follows: TGTGCCAGCAGTTTTTCGGGTGGGTTCGGGGATGGCTACACCTTC. Protein: CASSFSGGFGDGYTF.

V gene TRBV6-2 or TRBV6-3 combines with J gene TRBJ1-1, with a weak D call TRBD1 (5 bases). V dropped 4 bases and J dropped 6 bases, with 15 bases sitting between them. CDR1 is MNHEY, CDR2 SVGEGT, per germline. This CDR3 is 14 amino acids long. The CDR3 nucleotides are TGTGCCAGCAGTTCTGGCAGGGCGGTCCCTGAAGCTTTCTTT. This gives the protein CASSSGRAVPEAFF.

In this sample, this clone turned up once. The chain has TRBV2 and TRBJ1-2, with a weak D call TRBD1 (5 bases). The CDR3 extends over 15 amino acids. CDR1 and CDR2 (germline): SNHLY, FYNNEI. The V gene lost 2 bases and the J gene lost 2 bases, with 12 bases spanning the gap. CDR3 amino acids: CASSEFRQGNYGYTF. The DNA for the CDR3 is TGTGCCAGCAGTGAATTTAGGCAGGGAAACTATGGCTACACCTTC. Full variable domain (missing parts from reference TRBV2 and TRBJ1-2): EPEVTQTPSHQVTQMGQEVILRCVPISNHLYFYWYRQILGQKVEFLVSFYNNEISEKSEIFDDQFSVERPDGSNFTLKIRSTKLEDSAMYFCASSEFRQGNYGYTFGSGTRLTVV.

V gene TRBV28 combines with J gene TRBJ2-2; possibly TRBD1 for D (5 bases). The CDR3 is made up of 16 amino acids. In germline, CDR1 is MDHEN, CDR2 SYDVKM. V dropped 7 bases and J dropped 2 bases, with 17 bases sitting between them. In nucleotides, the CDR3 is TGTGCCAGCACCCAATCTTGGACATCTAACACCGGGGAGCTGTTTTTT. It translates to CASTQSWTSNTGELFF.

V usage is TRBV5-6 and J usage is TRBJ1-1; D gene unclear. The CDR3 length is 14 residues. V was shortened by 6 bases and J by 4 bases, with 16 bases between the two germline ends. Germline loops: CDR1 SGHDT, CDR2 YYEEEE. The CDR3 sequence: CASTPTDQPTEAFF. Written as DNA, the CDR3 is TGTGCCAGCACCCCAACAGACCAACCCACTGAAGCTTTCTTT.

This chain links TRBV7-2 with TRBJ2-7, with D tentatively TRBD1 (5 bases). The V and J ends lost 1 base and 6 bases respectively, with 10 bases between them. CDR3 length: 13 amino acids. Germline V CDR1 and CDR2: SGHTA, FQGNSA. The CDR3 loop is CASSLGTISEQYF. In DNA, the CDR3 is TGTGCCAGCAGCTTAGGGACAATCAGCGAGCAGTACTTC.

The rearrangement links TRBV6-1 to TRBJ2-3; 8 bases line up with TRBD2. V lost 3 bases and J lost 4; bases outside the gene matches: 6. The CDR3 has 15 amino acids. Germline lookup yields CDR1 MNHNS and CDR2 SASEGT. The CDR3: CASSDTGGRADTQYF. The CDR3 nucleotides read TGTGCCAGCAGTGATACGGGGGGGAGGGCAGATACGCAGTATTTT.

The chain recombines TRBV4-1 with TRBJ2-3, with D possibly TRBD2 on 5 matching bases. The CDR3 contains 13 residues. In germline, CDR1 is MGHRA, CDR2 YSYEKL. V lost 8 bases to trimming and J lost 0 bases, with 9 bases between them. CDR3 bases: TGCGCCAGCGAGAGCGGTAGCACAGATACGCAGTATTTT. It yields the protein CASESGSTDTQYF.

This sequence joins TRBV24-1 and TRBJ1-4, with 9 bases fitting TRBD1. This CDR3 region has 16 residues. Germline CDR1 KGHDR, CDR2 SFDVKD. Trimming took 0 bases from V and 8 from J; bases not matched to a gene: 6. CDR3 nucleotide sequence: TGTGCCACCAGTGATTTGTCACAGGGGGCGCGAGAAAAACTGTTTTTT. It codes for CATSDLSQGAREKLFF.

The chain uses TRBV19 and TRBJ1-5; no clear D gene. The CDR3 extends over 15 amino acids. Germline CDR1 and CDR2: LNHDA and SQIVND (reference sequence). V was shortened by 2 bases and J by 0 bases, with 8 bases between the two germline ends. The CDR3 protein is CASSISPSSNQPQHF. The CDR3 DNA sequence: TGTGCCAGTAGTATATCACCCAGTAGCAATCAGCCCCAGCATTTT.